This T cell receptor beta chain was found in a study of T cell repertoires in cytomegalovirus infection. Study-level information: Matching HLA type and CMV infection were both indicated by public TCR beta signatures. Study conclusions and caveats: CMV-specific TCR beta clonotypes restricted by HLA-C were the ones dominating the ex vivo response.

The germline V gene has CDR1 SGHRS and CDR2 YFSETQ. This CDR3 has 16 amino acids. Each CDR3 protein gets one entry after TCRdb re-called the reads with MiXCR. This sample yields 250,000 to 300,000 distinct CDR3 sequences, of which over 15% are seen a single time; around half belongs to the top ten. This clonotype was found once. Its antigen is as yet unknown. Sequence at one end of the junction differs from germline and may be a read error. Sequences were obtained from CD8+ T cells from PBMCs. The clonotype was recovered from a human donor in good health (CMV status not recorded). Some clones in this sample may be carry-over from other donors' samples. The J gene is TRBJ2-7, the V gene TRBV5-1, with D perhaps matching TRBD2 (5 bases). CDR3 DNA sequence: TGCGCCAGCAGCTTGGCCGGGCCGGGGAGCTCCTACGAGCAATACTTC. Residues: CASSLAGPGSSYEQYF.